The 20 T cell receptor beta chains below all came from one sample that was sequenced in a study of cytomegalovirus exposure and HLA in healthy donors. Both 60 Vbeta primers and 13 Jbeta primers went into the PCR. Produced via immunoSEQ multiplex PCR; TCRdb's table is partial and in-frame only. Of 85,000 to 100,000 clones listed, 80% are singletons. Sequences were obtained from PBMCs. Every receptor here comes from a man aged 25 to 45 in good health and CMV-seronegative.

This chain connects TRBV10-1 to TRBJ2-1, with D possibly being TRBD1 (8 bases). The V end lost 2 bases, the J end lost 0 bases, and 14 bases lay between the germline ends. Germline-derived CDR1 and CDR2 are WNHNN and SYGVQD (reference sequence). CDR3 size: 17 residues. The CDR3 loop reads CASSEGQGGISYNEQFF. CDR3 nucleotide sequence: TGCGCCAGCAGTGAGGGACAGGGAGGGATCTCCTACAATGAGCAGTTCTTC.

V is TRBV27 and J is TRBJ2-1; 12 bases fit TRBD1. Germline-derived CDR1 and CDR2 are MNHEY and SMNVEV (reference sequence). J gave up 9 bases and V 6 bases, and 12 bases lay outside the gene matches. The CDR3 length is 16 residues. CDR3 nucleotide sequence: TGTGCCAGCAGGGGGACAGGGGGCCCCATCAATGTTGAGCAGTTCTTC. Translated, it gives CASRGTGGPINVEQFF.

This clone has only a few counts. J is TRBJ2-3 and V is TRBV19, with 7 bases matching TRBD2. Per germline, CDR1 LNHDA and CDR2 SQIVND (reference sequence). After removal of 3 bases from V and 4 bases from J, the junction contained 4 bases not matched to a gene. CDR3 size: 14 residues. The CDR3 DNA sequence: TGTGCCAGTAGTATCGCTAGCGGCTCAGATACGCAGTATTTT. As protein: CASSIASGSDTQYF.

The rearrangement uses TRBV30 and TRBJ1-4, with TRBD1 matching over 7 bases. CDR1 is GTSNPN, CDR2 SVGIG, per germline (reference sequence). V dropped 0 bases and J dropped 7; count of bases not matched to a gene: 5. CDR3 length: 14 amino acids. In DNA form, the CDR3 reads TGTGCCTGGAGTGTAAAGACAGGGAGTGAAAAACTGTTTTTT. This sequence encodes CAWSVKTGSEKLFF.

This chain connects TRBV4-3 to TRBJ2-3; 7 bases agree with TRBD1. Looked up from germline, CDR1 is LGHNA and CDR2 is YSLEER. V lost 5 bases, J lost 0 bases, and 8 bases stayed unmatched. The CDR3 covers 16 residues. CDR3 nucleotide sequence: TGCGCCAGCAGCTCCTGGACAGGACAAAGCACAGATACGCAGTATTTT. This codes for CASSSWTGQSTDTQYF.

V and J are TRBV5-1 and TRBJ1-2, with 9 positions matching TRBD1. The V gene end was trimmed by 0 bases and the J gene end by 4 bases; junction bases not matched to a gene: 4. In germline, CDR1 is SGHRS, CDR2 YFSETQ. There are 15 residues in the CDR3. CDR3 amino acids: CASSLEGTGSYGYTF. The CDR3 nucleotides are TGCGCCAGCAGCTTGGAGGGGACAGGGAGCTATGGCTACACCTTC.

The CDR3 reads CASSDTHGDGENTEAFF. The DNA of the CDR3 is TGTGCCAGCAGTGATACCCACGGAGACGGGGAGAACACTGAAGCTTTCTTT. The chain carries TRBV2 and TRBJ1-1; unclear D gene. Between the trimmed V and J ends, which lost 3 bases and 1 base, there was a span of 18 bases. Germline V gene lookup returns CDR1 SNHLY and CDR2 FYNNEI. CDR3 length: 17 amino acids.

The V gene is TRBV10-3, the J gene TRBJ2-5; weak D call: TRBD2 (6 bases). V lost 8 bases and J lost 4, with 11 bases in between. Germline values: CDR1 ENHRY, CDR2 SYGVKD. The CDR3 loop spans 12 amino acids. The CDR3 DNA reads as TGTGCCATCGGGTTGGGGGGAGAGACCCAGTACTTC. As protein: CAIGLGGETQYF.

This clone was detected a few times. This rearrangement joins TRBV5-6 to TRBJ1-1; 7 positions match TRBD1. Germline V gene data show CDR1 as SGHDT and CDR2 as YYEEEE. The CDR3 runs 15 residues. V was pared by 1 base and J by 0 bases, with 3 bases of the junction left unmatched. CDR3 nucleotides: TGTGCCAGCAGCTTGCTGACAGGGATGAACACTGAAGCTTTCTTT. This sequence encodes CASSLLTGMNTEAFF.

This chain links TRBV5-1 with TRBJ2-1; 9 positions agree with TRBD2. CDR1 is SGHRS, CDR2 YFSETQ, per germline. This CDR3 is built from 16 residues. V shed 3 bases, J shed 0 bases, and the junction held 4 bases outside the gene matches. Here the CDR3 DNA reads TGCGCCAGCAGCTCCTATAGCGGGAGCTCCTACAATGAGCAGTTCTTC. Translation: CASSSYSGSSYNEQFF.

This sequence joins TRBV30 and TRBJ2-2; no clear D. Deletions cut 0 bases from V and 1 base from J, with 9 bases between. The CDR3 extends over 15 amino acids. The germline gives CDR1 GTSNPN, CDR2 SVGIG (reference sequence). The CDR3 DNA reads as TGTGCCTGGAGTGTAATTGCCGGGAACACCGGGGAGCTGTTTTTT. Its protein product is CAWSVIAGNTGELFF.

This chain links TRBV6-5 with TRBJ2-3; D possibly corresponds to TRBD2 (5 bases). Trimming cost V 5 bases and J 0 bases, with 9 bases left between them. The CDR3 runs 14 residues. Germline CDR1 is MNHEY and CDR2 is SVGAGI. The CDR3 bases are TGTGCCAGCAGTCCCACGGGGAGCACAGATACGCAGTATTTT. Encoded protein: CASSPTGSTDTQYF.

CDR3 sequence: CAWSATGAISLHF. In DNA, the CDR3 is TGTGCCTGGAGTGCTACAGGGGCGATATCCCTCCACTTT. This chain links TRBV30 with TRBJ1-6; 7 bases are shared with TRBD1. The CDR3 contains 13 residues. The germline CDR1 and CDR2 sequences are GTSNPN and SVGIG (reference sequence). Trimming at V came to 1 base and at J to 14 bases, leaving 8 bases not matched to a gene.

The chain employs TRBV7-2 and TRBJ2-5; 16 nucleotides match TRBD2. Germline CDR1 SGHTA, CDR2 FQGNSA. The length of the CDR3 is 16 residues. V was clipped by 5 bases and J by 5 bases; unmatched bases: 5. The CDR3 region has the DNA TGTGCCAGCAGCCCGGGACTAGCGGGGGGGCTTGAGACCCAGTACTTC. It specifies CASSPGLAGGLETQYF.

This clone came up a few times. The chain links TRBV10-3 to TRBJ1-5; maybe TRBD1 (5 bases). Germline V gene sequence: CDR1 ENHRY, CDR2 SYGVKD. The CDR3 consists of 14 residues. V shed 10 bases and J shed 0 bases, with 13 bases lying between them. CDR3 in DNA: TGTGCCACCGGGGGGGGGAATAGCAATCAGCCCCAGCATTTT. Its protein is CATGGGNSNQPQHF.

J is TRBJ2-7 and V is TRBV25-1, with D possibly being TRBD2 (6 bases). Germline CDR1 MGHDK, CDR2 SYGVNS. The CDR3 is 13 amino acids. V was trimmed by 5 bases and J by 1 base, leaving 9 bases between them. The CDR3 sequence is CASSRRGSYEQYF. Written as DNA, the CDR3 is TGTGCCAGCAGTAGGAGGGGTTCCTACGAGCAGTACTTC.

This chain joins TRBV7-9 and TRBJ1-1, with 8 bases that match TRBD1. CDR3 length: 15 amino acids. After removal of 0 bases from V and 5 bases from J, the junction contained 5 bases not matched to a gene. The germline V gene has CDR1 SEHNR and CDR2 FQNEAQ (reference sequence). This CDR3 reads CASSLARGRRTEAFF. CDR3 nucleotides: TGTGCCAGCAGCTTAGCCAGGGGGCGCAGAACTGAAGCTTTCTTT.

The chain employs TRBV5-1 and TRBJ1-1; the match to TRBD1 covers 9 bases. The V segment lost 4 bases and the J segment 4 bases; nucleotides outside the gene matches: 5. The CDR3 runs to 14 residues. CDR1 and CDR2 (germline): SGHRS, YFSETQ. Written as DNA, the CDR3 is TGCGCCAGCAGCCGGGGACAGGGTGGCACTGAAGCTTTCTTT. Its translation is CASSRGQGGTEAFF.

The chain carries TRBV29-1 and TRBJ1-1; the D gene is possibly TRBD1 (5 bases). CDR1 is SQVTM, CDR2 ANQGSEA, per germline. CDR3 length: 15 residues. V lost 2 bases to trimming and J lost 4 bases, with 17 bases between them. The CDR3 nucleotides are TGCAGCGTTGAACCTTTGGGGGGAAGGAGCACTGAAGCTTTCTTT. The encoded protein is CSVEPLGGRSTEAFF.

This clone was recorded a few times. V and J are TRBV18 and TRBJ2-3; 11 nucleotides agree with TRBD2. With 2 bases clipped from V and 6 bases from J, the junction kept 7 bases outside the gene matches. The CDR3 consists of 16 residues. The germline V gene encodes CDR1 KGHSH and CDR2 LQKENI. CDR3 nucleotides: TGTGCCAGCTCACCAGGGACTAGCGGTGCGGTGGATACGCAGTATTTT. This encodes CASSPGTSGAVDTQYF.